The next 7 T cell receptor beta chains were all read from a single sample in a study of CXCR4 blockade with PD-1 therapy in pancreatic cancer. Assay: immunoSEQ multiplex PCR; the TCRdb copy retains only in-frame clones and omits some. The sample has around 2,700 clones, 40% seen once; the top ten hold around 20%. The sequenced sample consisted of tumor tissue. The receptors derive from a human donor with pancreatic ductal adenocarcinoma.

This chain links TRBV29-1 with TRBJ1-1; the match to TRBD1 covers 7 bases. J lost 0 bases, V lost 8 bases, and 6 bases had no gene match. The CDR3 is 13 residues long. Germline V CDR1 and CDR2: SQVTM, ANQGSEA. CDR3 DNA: TGCAGCACCGGAGGGGGCATGAACACTGAAGCTTTCTTT. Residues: CSTGGGMNTEAFF.

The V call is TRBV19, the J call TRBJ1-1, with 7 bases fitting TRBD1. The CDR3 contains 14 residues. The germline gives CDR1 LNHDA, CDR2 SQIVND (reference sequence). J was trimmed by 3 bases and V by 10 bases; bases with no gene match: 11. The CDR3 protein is CATRQGYGDTEAFF. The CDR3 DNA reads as TGTGCCACAAGACAGGGCTATGGGGACACTGAAGCTTTCTTT.

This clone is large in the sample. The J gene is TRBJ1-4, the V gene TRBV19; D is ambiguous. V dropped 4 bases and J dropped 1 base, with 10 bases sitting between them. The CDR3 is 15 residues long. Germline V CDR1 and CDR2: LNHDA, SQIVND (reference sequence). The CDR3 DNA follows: TGTGCCAGTAGTAGAGGGAAGGTAACTAATGAAAAACTGTTTTTT. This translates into CASSRGKVTNEKLFF.

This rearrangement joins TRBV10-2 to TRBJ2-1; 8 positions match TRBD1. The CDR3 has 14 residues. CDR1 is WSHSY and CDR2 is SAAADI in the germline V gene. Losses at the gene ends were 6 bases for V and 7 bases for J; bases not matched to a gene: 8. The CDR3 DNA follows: TGCGCCAGCAGCGTGGGACAGGTTGGGAATGAGCAGTTCTTC. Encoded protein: CASSVGQVGNEQFF.

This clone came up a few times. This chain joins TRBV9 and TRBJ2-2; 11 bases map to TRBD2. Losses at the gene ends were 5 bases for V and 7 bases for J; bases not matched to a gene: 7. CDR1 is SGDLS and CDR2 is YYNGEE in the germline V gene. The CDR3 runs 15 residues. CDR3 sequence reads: CASSELAGVGGELFF. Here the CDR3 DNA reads TGTGCCAGCAGTGAACTAGCGGGAGTGGGCGGGGAGCTGTTTTTT.

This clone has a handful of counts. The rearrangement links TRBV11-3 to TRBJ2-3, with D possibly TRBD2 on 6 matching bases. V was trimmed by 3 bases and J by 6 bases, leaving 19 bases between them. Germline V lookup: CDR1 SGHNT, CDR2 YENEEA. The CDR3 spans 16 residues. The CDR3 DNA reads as TGTGCCAGCAGCTTGGCCGGGGGACTTGGGAGGGATACGCAGTATTTT. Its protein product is CASSLAGGLGRDTQYF.

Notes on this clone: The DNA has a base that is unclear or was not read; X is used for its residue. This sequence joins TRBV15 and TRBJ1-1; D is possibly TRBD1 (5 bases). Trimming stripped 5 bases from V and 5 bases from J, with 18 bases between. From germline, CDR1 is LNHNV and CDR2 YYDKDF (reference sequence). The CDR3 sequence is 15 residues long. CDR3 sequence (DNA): TGTGCCACCAGCCGAACGGGGCAGTCGAAYACTGAAGCTTTCTTT. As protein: CATSRTGQSXTEAFF. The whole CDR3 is CATSRTGQSNTEAFF.